This T cell receptor (beta chain) was retrieved from a study of T-cell reconstitution after alpha-beta-depleted transplantation in children. Molecular barcoding with unique molecular identifiers was used for the TCRbeta library. TCRdb ran MiXCR on the PCR reads and lists one entry per CDR3 protein. The top ten clones hold about 6% of a sample with 200,000 to 250,000 distinct CDR3 sequences, about 9.5% of them seen once. The sample holds many counts of this clonotype. Deletions cut 4 bases from V and 1 base from J, with 11 bases between. Per the germline V gene, CDR1 is SGHRS and CDR2 is YFSETQ. There are 15 residues in the CDR3.

The TCR originated in a human donor who donated a stem cell graft to a child with acute lymphoblastic leukemia. V gene TRBV5-1 combines with J gene TRBJ2-2; D possibly uses TRBD1 or TRBD2 (6 bases each). The specimen was PBMCs from the stem cell graft donor, collected from the stem cell graft. CDR3 coding DNA: TGCGCCAGCAGCCGGGAGACAGGGAACACCGGGGAGCTGTTTTTT. It specifies CASSRETGNTGELFF.